This T cell receptor (beta chain) was retrieved from a study of cytomegalovirus exposure and HLA in healthy donors. Across the whole study: The 110 or so validation repertoires were produced on the same platform as the roughly 720 repertoires of the first cohort. This was reported in a later analysis.

CDR3 length: 15 residues. The J segment lost 3 bases and the V segment lost 6 bases, leaving 8 bases of the junction unmatched. Germline V gene data show CDR1 as LNHDA and CDR2 as SQIVND (reference sequence). Concerning this clone: What it recognizes is unknown.

Separate from the roughly 720-subject first cohort was the approximately 120-subject validation cohort, to which the donors belonged. Libraries were prepared by immunoSEQ multiplex PCR; TCRdb keeps only in-frame clonotypes and omits some of them. The data contain 300,000 to 400,000 clones, roughly 86% of them singletons. Findings of the study overall: Researchers catalogued roughly 170 TCR beta chains as cytomegalovirus-associated. Usually a TCR sequence was rare, but some public TCRs were found in many donors.

Sequenced sample: PBMCs. The chain uses TRBV19 and TRBJ2-5; 9 bases align to TRBD2. The receptor's source is a man aged 25-40 years in good health and CMV-seronegative. The CDR3 DNA reads as TGTGCCAGTAGACTAGCGGGTTCGAAAAAAGAGACCCAGTACTTC. It specifies CASRLAGSKKETQYF.